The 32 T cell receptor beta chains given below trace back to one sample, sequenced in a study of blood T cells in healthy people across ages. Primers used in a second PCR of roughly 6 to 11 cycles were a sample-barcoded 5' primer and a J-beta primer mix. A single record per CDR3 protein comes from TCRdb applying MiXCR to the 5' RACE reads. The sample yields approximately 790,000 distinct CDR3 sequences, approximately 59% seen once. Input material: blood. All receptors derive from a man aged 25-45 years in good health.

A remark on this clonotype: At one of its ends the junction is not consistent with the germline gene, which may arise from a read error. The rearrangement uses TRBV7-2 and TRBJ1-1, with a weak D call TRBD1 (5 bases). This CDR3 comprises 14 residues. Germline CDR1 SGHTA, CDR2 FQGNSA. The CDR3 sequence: CACSLGGQGTEAFF. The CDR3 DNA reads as TGTGCCTGCAGCTTAGGTGGCCAGGGCACTGAAGCTTTCTTT.

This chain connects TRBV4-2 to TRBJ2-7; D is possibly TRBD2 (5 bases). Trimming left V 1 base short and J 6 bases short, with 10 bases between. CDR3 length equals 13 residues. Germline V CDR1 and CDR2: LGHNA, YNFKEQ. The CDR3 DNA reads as TGTGCCAGCAGCCAAGGCGCGGGCTTCGAGCAGTACTTC. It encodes CASSQGAGFEQYF.

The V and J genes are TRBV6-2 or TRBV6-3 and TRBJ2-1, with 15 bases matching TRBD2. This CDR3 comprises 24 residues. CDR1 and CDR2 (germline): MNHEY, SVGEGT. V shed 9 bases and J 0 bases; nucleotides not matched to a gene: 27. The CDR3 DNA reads TGTGCCAGTAGCGTAACGCCCGGGACTAGCGGGGGGTCCCCTTACTCGAGCTCCTACAATGAGCAGTTCTTC. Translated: CASSVTPGTSGGSPYSSSYNEQFF.

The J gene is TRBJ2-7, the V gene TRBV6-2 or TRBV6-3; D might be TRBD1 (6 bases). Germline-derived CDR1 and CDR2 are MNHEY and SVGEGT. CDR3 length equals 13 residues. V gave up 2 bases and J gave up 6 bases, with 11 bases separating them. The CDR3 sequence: CASSYRLTGEQYF. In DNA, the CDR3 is TGTGCCAGCAGTTACCGACTGACAGGCGAGCAGTACTTC.

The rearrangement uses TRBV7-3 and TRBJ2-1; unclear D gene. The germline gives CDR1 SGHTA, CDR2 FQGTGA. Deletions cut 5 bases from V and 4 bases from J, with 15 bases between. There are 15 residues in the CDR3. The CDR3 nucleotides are TGTGCCAGCAGCCGGACCACGGCTCTATACAATGAGCAGTTCTTC. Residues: CASSRTTALYNEQFF.

In nucleotides, the CDR3 is TGCAGTGCCTCCCCTAGCTTTAGCACAGATACGCAGTATTTT. This gives the protein CSASPSFSTDTQYF. The chain has TRBV20-1 and TRBJ2-3, with D perhaps TRBD2 (5 bases). Trimming shortened V by 6 bases and J by 0 bases, and 13 bases separated the two germline ends. This CDR3 region has 14 residues. Germline V gene data show CDR1 as DFQATT and CDR2 as SNEGSKA (reference sequence).

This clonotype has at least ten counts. As DNA, the CDR3 is TGTGCCAGCAGCTTAGCGCGGGCCTTTAGCTCTGGGGCCAACGTCCTGACTTTC. This sequence encodes CASSLARAFSSGANVLTF. This chain links TRBV7-2 with TRBJ2-6, with D tentatively TRBD2 (5 bases). V was trimmed by 0 bases and J by 0 bases, leaving 12 bases between them. Germline V CDR1 and CDR2: SGHTA, FQGNSA. The CDR3 length is 18 residues.

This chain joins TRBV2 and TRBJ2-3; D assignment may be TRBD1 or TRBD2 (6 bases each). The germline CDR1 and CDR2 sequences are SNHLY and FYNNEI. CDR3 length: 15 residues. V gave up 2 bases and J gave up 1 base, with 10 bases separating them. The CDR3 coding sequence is TGTGCCAGCAGTGAATATGGGGGGCGCACAGATACGCAGTATTTT. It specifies CASSEYGGRTDTQYF.

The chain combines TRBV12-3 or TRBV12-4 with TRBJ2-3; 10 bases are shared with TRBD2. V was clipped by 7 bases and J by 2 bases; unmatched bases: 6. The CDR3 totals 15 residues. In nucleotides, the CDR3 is TGTGCCAGCACGATAGCGGGGGGAAACACAGATACGCAGTATTTT. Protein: CASTIAGGNTDTQYF.

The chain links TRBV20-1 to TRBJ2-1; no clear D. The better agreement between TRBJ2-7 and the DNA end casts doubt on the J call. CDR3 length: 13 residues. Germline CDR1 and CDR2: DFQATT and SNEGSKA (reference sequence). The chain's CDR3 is CSARPQVDHEQYF. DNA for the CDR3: TGCAGTGCTAGACCCCAGGTGGACCACGAGCAGTACTTC.

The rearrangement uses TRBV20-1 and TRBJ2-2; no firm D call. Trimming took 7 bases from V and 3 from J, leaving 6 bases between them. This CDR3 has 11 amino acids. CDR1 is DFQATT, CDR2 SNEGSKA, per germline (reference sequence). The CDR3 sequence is CSGGYTGELFF. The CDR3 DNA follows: TGCAGTGGGGGTTACACCGGGGAGCTGTTTTTT.

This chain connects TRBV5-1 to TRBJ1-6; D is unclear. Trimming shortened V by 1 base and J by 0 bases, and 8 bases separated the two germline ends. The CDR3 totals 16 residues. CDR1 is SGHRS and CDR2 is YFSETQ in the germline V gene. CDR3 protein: CASSLRSPSYNSPLHF. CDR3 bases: TGCGCCAGCAGCTTGCGGTCACCCTCCTATAATTCACCCCTCCACTTT. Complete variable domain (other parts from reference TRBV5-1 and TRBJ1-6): KAGVTQTPRYLIKTRGQQVTLSCSPISGHRSVSWYQQTPGQGLQFLFEYFSETQRNKGNFPGRFSGRQFSNSRSEMNVSTLELGDSALYLCASSLRSPSYNSPLHFGNGTRLTVT.

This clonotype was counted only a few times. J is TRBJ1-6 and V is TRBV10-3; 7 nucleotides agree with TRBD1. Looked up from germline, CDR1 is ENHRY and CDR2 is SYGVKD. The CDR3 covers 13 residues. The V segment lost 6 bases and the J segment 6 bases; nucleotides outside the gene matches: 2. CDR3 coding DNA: TGTGCCATCAGCGGGACAGTTAATTCACCCCTCCACTTT. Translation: CAISGTVNSPLHF.

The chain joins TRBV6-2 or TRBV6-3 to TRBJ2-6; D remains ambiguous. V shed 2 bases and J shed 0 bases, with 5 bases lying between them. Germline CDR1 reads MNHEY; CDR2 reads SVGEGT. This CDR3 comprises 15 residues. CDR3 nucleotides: TGTGCCAGCAGTTACCGGGTCTCTGGGGCCAACGTCCTGACTTTC. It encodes CASSYRVSGANVLTF.

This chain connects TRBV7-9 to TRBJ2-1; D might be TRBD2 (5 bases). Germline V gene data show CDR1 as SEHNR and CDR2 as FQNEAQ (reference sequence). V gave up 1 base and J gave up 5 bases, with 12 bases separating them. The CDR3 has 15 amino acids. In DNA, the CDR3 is TGTGCCAGCAGCTTAGTAAGGGCGGAGGACAATGAGCAGTTCTTC. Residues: CASSLVRAEDNEQFF. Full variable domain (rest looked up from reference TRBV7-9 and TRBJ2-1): DTGVSQNPRHKITKRGQNVTFRCDPISEHNRLYWYRQTLGQGPEFLTYFQNEAQLEKSRLLSDRFSAERPKGSFSTLEIQRTEQGDSAMYLCASSLVRAEDNEQFFGPGTRLTVL.

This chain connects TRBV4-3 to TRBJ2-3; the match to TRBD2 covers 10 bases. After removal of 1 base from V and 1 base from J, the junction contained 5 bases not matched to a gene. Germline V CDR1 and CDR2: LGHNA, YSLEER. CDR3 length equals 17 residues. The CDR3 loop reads CASSQAPLAGGTDTQYF. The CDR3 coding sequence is TGCGCCAGCAGCCAAGCCCCCCTAGCGGGGGGCACAGATACGCAGTATTTT.

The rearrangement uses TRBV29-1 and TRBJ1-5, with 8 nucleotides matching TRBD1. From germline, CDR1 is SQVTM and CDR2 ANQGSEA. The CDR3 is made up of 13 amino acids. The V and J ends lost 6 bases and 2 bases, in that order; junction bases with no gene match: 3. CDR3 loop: CSVQGGGNQPQHF. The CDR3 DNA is TGCAGCGTACAGGGGGGCGGCAATCAGCCCCAGCATTTT.

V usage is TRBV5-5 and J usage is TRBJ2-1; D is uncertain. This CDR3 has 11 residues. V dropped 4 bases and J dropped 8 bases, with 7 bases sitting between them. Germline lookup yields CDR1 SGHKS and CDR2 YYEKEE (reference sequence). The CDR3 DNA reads TGTGCCAGCAGCCAGACGGATGAGCAGTTCTTC. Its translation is CASSQTDEQFF.

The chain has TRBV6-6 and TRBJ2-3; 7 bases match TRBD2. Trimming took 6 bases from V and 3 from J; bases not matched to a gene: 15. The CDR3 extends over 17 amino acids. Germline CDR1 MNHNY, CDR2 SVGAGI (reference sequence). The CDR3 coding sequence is TGTGCCAGCAGCTACGGAGCGGGGAGGGGAGGTACAGATACGCAGTATTTT. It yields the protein CASSYGAGRGGTDTQYF.

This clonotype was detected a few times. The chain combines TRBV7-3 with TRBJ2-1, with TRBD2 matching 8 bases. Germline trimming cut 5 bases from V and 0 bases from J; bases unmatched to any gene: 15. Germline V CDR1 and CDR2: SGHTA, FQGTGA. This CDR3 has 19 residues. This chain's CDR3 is CASSPLRVAGPSSYNEQFF. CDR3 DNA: TGTGCCAGCAGCCCCCTTAGAGTAGCGGGGCCAAGCTCCTACAATGAGCAGTTCTTC.

The CDR3 DNA reads TGTGCCACCAGCCGGGCGGGGGACAGGGCTTTTGAGCAGTTCTTC. Protein product: CATSRAGDRAFEQFF. The genes are TRBV15 and TRBJ2-1; 9 nucleotides agree with TRBD1. CDR1 and CDR2 from the germline V gene are LNHNV and YYDKDF (reference sequence). Losses at the gene ends were 5 bases for V and 9 bases for J; bases not matched to a gene: 11. CDR3 length equals 15 residues. Using reference TRBV15 and TRBJ2-1 for the parts outside the CDR3, the full variable domain is DAMVIQNPRYQVTQFGKPVTLSCSQTLNHNVMYWYQQKSSQAPKLLFHYYDKDFNNEADTPDNFQSRRPNTSFCFLDIRSPGLGDTAMYLCATSRAGDRAFEQFFGPGTRLTVL.

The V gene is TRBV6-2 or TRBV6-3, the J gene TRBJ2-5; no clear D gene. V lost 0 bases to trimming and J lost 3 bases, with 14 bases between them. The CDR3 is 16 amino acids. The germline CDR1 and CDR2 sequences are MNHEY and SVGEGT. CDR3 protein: CASSYSRQALEETQYF. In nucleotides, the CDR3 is TGTGCCAGCAGTTACTCAAGGCAGGCCCTCGAAGAGACCCAGTACTTC.

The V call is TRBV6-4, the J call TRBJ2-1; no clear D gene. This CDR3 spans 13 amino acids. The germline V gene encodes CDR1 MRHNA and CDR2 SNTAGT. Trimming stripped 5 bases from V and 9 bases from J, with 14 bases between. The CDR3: CASSQVGRSEQFF. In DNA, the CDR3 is TGTGCCAGCAGTCAGGTGGGTCGGAGTGAGCAGTTCTTC.

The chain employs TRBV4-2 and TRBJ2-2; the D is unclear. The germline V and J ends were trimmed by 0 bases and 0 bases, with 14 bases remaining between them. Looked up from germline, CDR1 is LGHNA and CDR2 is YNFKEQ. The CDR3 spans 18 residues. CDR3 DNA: TGTGCCAGCAGCCAAGATCTTGGCCAGCTTGCGAACACCGGGGAGCTGTTTTTT. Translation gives CASSQDLGQLANTGELFF.

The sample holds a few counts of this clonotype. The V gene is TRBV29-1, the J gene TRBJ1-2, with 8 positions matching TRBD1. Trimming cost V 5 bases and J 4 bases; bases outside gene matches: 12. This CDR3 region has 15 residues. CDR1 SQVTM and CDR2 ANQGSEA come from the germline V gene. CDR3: CSVPGTRGLGYGYTF. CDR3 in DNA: TGCAGCGTTCCCGGAACCAGGGGGCTCGGCTATGGCTACACCTTC. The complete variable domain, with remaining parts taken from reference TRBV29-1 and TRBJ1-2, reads SAVISQKPSRDICQRGTSLTIQCQVDSQVTMMFWYRQQPGQSLTLIATANQGSEATYESGFVIDKFPISRPNLTFSTLTVSNMSPEDSSIYLCSVPGTRGLGYGYTFGSGTRLTVV.

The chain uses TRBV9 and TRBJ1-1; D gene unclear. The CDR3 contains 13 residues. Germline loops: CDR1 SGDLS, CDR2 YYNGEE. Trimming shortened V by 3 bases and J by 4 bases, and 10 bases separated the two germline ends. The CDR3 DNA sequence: TGTGCCAGCAGCGCATCCCTGGGCACTGAAGCTTTCTTT. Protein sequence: CASSASLGTEAFF.

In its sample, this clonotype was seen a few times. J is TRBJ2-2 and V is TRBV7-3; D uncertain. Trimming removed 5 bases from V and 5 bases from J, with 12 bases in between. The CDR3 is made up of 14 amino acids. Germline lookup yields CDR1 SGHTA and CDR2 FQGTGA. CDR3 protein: CASSRAGLTGELFF. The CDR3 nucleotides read TGTGCCAGCAGCCGAGCCGGGTTGACCGGGGAGCTGTTTTTT.

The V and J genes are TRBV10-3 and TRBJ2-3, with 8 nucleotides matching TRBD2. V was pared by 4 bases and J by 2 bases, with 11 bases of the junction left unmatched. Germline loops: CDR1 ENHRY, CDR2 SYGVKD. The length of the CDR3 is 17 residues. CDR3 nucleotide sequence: TGTGCCATCAGTGCCAACGGGGGGGCCCCCGACACAGATACGCAGTATTTT. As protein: CAISANGGAPDTDTQYF.

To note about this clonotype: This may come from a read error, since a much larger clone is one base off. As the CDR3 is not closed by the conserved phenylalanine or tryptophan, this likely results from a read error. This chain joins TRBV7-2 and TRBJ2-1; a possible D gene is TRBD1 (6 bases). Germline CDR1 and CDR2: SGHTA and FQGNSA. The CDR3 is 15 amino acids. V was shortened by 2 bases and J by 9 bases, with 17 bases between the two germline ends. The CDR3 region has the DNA TGTGCCAGCAGCTTACGACCAGGGCTAGGGGGTGAGCAGTTCTCC. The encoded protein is CASSLRPGLGGEQFS.

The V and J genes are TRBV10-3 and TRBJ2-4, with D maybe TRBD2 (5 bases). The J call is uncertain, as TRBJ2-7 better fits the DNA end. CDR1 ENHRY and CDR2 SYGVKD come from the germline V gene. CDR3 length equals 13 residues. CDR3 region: CAISEEGNDEQYF. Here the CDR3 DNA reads TGTGCCATCAGTGAGGAGGGAAACGACGAGCAGTACTTC.

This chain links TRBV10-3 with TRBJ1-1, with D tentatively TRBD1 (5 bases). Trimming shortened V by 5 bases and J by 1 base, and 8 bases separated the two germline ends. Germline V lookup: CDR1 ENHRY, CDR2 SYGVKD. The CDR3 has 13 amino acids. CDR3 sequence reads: CAISQQENTEAFF. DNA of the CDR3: TGTGCCATCAGTCAACAGGAGAACACTGAAGCTTTCTTT.

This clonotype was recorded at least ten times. The DNA of the CDR3 is TGTGCCAGCAGCTTAATGTCGGGAAACGGGGCCAACGTCCTGACTTTC. The encoded protein is CASSLMSGNGANVLTF. This chain joins TRBV7-3 and TRBJ2-6, with TRBD2 as a possible D gene (5 bases). Looked up from germline, CDR1 is SGHTA and CDR2 is FQGTGA. Trimming removed 1 base from V and 4 bases from J, with 11 bases in between. This CDR3 comprises 16 residues.